Each of the 15 T cell receptor beta chains below was sequenced from the same sample in a study of CD8+ T cells in alopecia areata. Treatment here: oral pan-JAK inhibitor, 5-10 mg twice daily. Extraction and reverse transcription of RNA yielded cDNA as the sequencing template. Produced via immunoSEQ multiplex PCR; TCRdb's table is partial and in-frame only. The sample has more than 200,000 clones; around two fifths are singletons. The sequencing here drew on CD4+ T cells sorted from blood, taken at roughly week 36, from a patient treated with tofacitinib. These receptors originate from a human donor with alopecia areata.

This sequence joins TRBV30 and TRBJ2-3; D gene uncertain. CDR3 length: 11 amino acids. Trimming cost V 5 bases and J 1 base, with 4 bases left between them. Per the germline V gene, CDR1 is GTSNPN and CDR2 is SVGIG (reference sequence). The CDR3 loop is CAWGGTDTQYF. The CDR3 DNA reads TGTGCCTGGGGTGGCACAGATACGCAGTATTTT.

This chain uses TRBV2 with TRBJ2-5; D assignment may be TRBD1 or TRBD2 (5 bases each). Germline CDR1 SNHLY, CDR2 FYNNEI. V lost 6 bases, J lost 3 bases, and 11 bases lay in between. CDR3 length equals 13 residues. The CDR3 nucleotides are TGTGCCAGCAGGGGGGAGTTAAAAGAGACCCAGTACTTC. Amino acid sequence: CASRGELKETQYF. Looking up the rest from reference TRBV2 and TRBJ2-5 gives the full variable domain: EPEVTQTPSHQVTQMGQEVILRCVPISNHLYFYWYRQILGQKVEFLVSFYNNEISEKSEIFDDQFSVERPDGSNFTLKIRSTKLEDSAMYFCASRGELKETQYFGPGTRLLVL.

The CDR3 loop reads CAWSGDRENEQYF. CDR3 in DNA: TGTGCCTGGAGTGGGGACAGGGAAAACGAGCAGTACTTC. V usage is TRBV30 and J usage is TRBJ2-7; the match to TRBD1 covers 9 bases. J lost 5 bases, V lost 1 base, and 3 bases had no gene match. Per the germline V gene, CDR1 is GTSNPN and CDR2 is SVGIG (reference sequence). The length of the CDR3 is 13 residues. The whole variable domain, remainder taken from reference TRBV30 and TRBJ2-7, is SQTIHQWPATLVQPVGSPLSLECTVEGTSNPNLYWYRQAAGRGLQLLFYSVGIGQISSEVPQNLSASRPQDRQFILSSKKLLLSDSGFYLCAWSGDRENEQYFGPGTRLTVT.

The V gene is TRBV29-1, the J gene TRBJ2-7, with TRBD1 matching 8 bases. The CDR3 is 11 amino acids. V trimming: 5 bases; J trimming: 6 bases; junction bases outside the gene matches: 3. Germline V gene sequence: CDR1 SQVTM, CDR2 ANQGSEA. The CDR3, as DNA: TGCAGCGTTCTGGACAGGGCCGAGCAGTACTTC. This translates into CSVLDRAEQYF.

A few counts support this clone. The chain is built from TRBV30 and TRBJ2-1; 7 positions match TRBD2. The CDR3 is made up of 14 amino acids. Germline CDR1 and CDR2: GTSNPN and SVGIG (reference sequence). With 1 base clipped from V and 7 bases from J, the junction kept 7 bases outside the gene matches. Here the CDR3 reads CAWSGTRSSNEQFF. The CDR3 coding sequence is TGTGCCTGGAGTGGGACTAGGTCTTCAAATGAGCAGTTCTTC.

The table lists this clone with a few counts. This chain connects TRBV6-1 to TRBJ2-5; the match to TRBD2 covers 9 bases. The CDR3 is made up of 17 amino acids. J lost 5 bases, V lost 1 base, and 11 bases had no gene match. Per the germline V gene, CDR1 is MNHNS and CDR2 is SASEGT. CDR3 sequence reads: CASSEGQTSGGGETQYF. The CDR3 nucleotides are TGTGCCAGCAGTGAAGGACAGACTAGCGGAGGTGGGGAGACCCAGTACTTC.

The CDR3 bases are TGTGCCAGCAGCTCCCTGGATGGAGCCCGTAACTATGGCTACACCTTC. Residues: CASSSLDGARNYGYTF. This rearrangement joins TRBV11-2 to TRBJ1-2; D remains ambiguous. This CDR3 is built from 16 residues. Per the germline V gene, CDR1 is SGHAT and CDR2 is FQNNGV. V was pared by 4 bases and J by 1 base, with 16 bases between.

The V and J genes are TRBV30 and TRBJ2-7; possibly TRBD2 for D (6 bases). Per the germline V gene, CDR1 is GTSNPN and CDR2 is SVGIG (reference sequence). V was shortened by 2 bases and J by 2 bases, with 13 bases between the two germline ends. CDR3 length: 14 amino acids. The CDR3 spells CAWSIRRRAYEQYF. The CDR3 bases are TGTGCCTGGAGTATCAGGCGGAGGGCCTACGAGCAGTACTTC.

This clone was seen more than once but under ten times. The chain joins TRBV7-3 to TRBJ2-2, with no clear D. The CDR3 consists of 16 residues. Germline values: CDR1 SGHTA, CDR2 FQGTGA. The V end was cut by 3 bases, the J end by 5 bases, with 16 bases between. CDR3 residues: CASSLSGRARTGELFF. The CDR3 DNA reads as TGTGCCAGCAGCTTGAGTGGTAGGGCCCGGACCGGGGAGCTGTTTTTT. Using reference TRBV7-3 and TRBJ2-2 for the parts outside the CDR3, the full variable domain is GAGVSQTPSNKVTEKGKYVELRCDPISGHTALYWYRQSLGQGPEFLIYFQGTGAADDSGLPNDRFFAVRPEGSVSTLKIQRTERGDSAVYLCASSLSGRARTGELFFGEGSRLTVL.

A remark on this clone: Germline is not matched at one junction end, which may reflect a read error. CDR3 nucleotides: TGTGCCAGCAGCTCCCGGGCCGGGGGGTTCGGGGACTTT. Residues: CASSSRAGGFGDF. V gene TRBV7-8 combines with J gene TRBJ1-1; a possible D gene is TRBD1 (5 bases). This CDR3 has 13 residues. Germline assignment: CDR1 SGHVS and CDR2 FQNEAQ.

The rearrangement joins TRBV30 to TRBJ2-5; a possible D gene is TRBD2 (6 bases). Deletions cut 2 bases from V and 0 bases from J, with 7 bases between. Per the germline V gene, CDR1 is GTSNPN and CDR2 is SVGIG (reference sequence). The CDR3 is 13 residues long. DNA of the CDR3: TGTGCCTGGAGTCGGGAGTACCAAGAGACCCAGTACTTC. It codes for CAWSREYQETQYF.

CDR3 in amino acids: CASSIQGNYGYTF. CDR3 nucleotides: TGTGCCAGCAGTATACAGGGAAACTATGGCTACACCTTC. This rearrangement joins TRBV6-5 to TRBJ1-2, with D possibly matching TRBD1 (6 bases). The ends were cut back, 5 bases at V and 2 bases at J, with 9 bases in the middle. This CDR3 region has 13 residues. CDR1 and CDR2 (germline): MNHEY, SVGAGI.

This clone was seen ten or more times. V usage is TRBV2 and J usage is TRBJ1-5; 7 nucleotides line up with TRBD1. Germline values: CDR1 SNHLY, CDR2 FYNNEI. The CDR3 has 14 residues. V shed 5 bases, J shed 7 bases, and the junction held 8 bases outside the gene matches. The CDR3 loop reads CASSYRQGGQPQHF. The CDR3 nucleotides read TGTGCCAGCAGTTACCGACAGGGAGGGCAGCCCCAGCATTTT.

This clone was seen a few times. This rearrangement joins TRBV28 to TRBJ2-1; D remains ambiguous. V was clipped by 5 bases and J by 0 bases, with 14 bases between them. Germline V gene sequence: CDR1 MDHEN, CDR2 SYDVKM. CDR3 length equals 16 residues. In nucleotides, the CDR3 is TGTGCCAGCAGTCCCCTAAGGCAAAGCTCCTACAATGAGCAGTTCTTC. The encoded protein is CASSPLRQSSYNEQFF.

The genes are TRBV2 and TRBJ2-1; TRBD1 matches at 10 bases. This CDR3 spans 14 amino acids. With V trimmed by 2 bases and J by 12 bases, 7 bases remained unmatched. Germline CDR1 and CDR2: SNHLY and FYNNEI. The CDR3 spells CASSEMGQGPRQFF. Written as DNA, the CDR3 is TGTGCCAGCAGTGAAATGGGACAGGGGCCGCGGCAGTTCTTC.